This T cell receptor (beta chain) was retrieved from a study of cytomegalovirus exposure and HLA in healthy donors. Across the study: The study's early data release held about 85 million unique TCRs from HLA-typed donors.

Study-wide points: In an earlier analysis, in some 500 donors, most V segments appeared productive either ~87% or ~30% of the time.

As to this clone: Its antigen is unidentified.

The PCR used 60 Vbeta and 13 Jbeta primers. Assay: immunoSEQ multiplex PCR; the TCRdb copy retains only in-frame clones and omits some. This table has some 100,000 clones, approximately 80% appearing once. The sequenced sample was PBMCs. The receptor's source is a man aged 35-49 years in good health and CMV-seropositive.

CDR3 coding DNA: TGTGCCAGCAGCCGACCACAAGGGGGCGCGGAGCAGTTCTTC. Translating gives CASSRPQGGAEQFF. V gene TRBV11-2 combines with J gene TRBJ2-1; 7 bases are a match to TRBD1. Looked up from germline, CDR1 is SGHAT and CDR2 is FQNNGV. The CDR3 loop spans 14 amino acids. Trimming cost V 5 bases and J 10 bases; bases outside gene matches: 11. Supplemented by reference TRBV11-2 and TRBJ2-1, the full variable domain reads EAGVAQSPRYKIIEKRQSVAFWCNPISGHATLYWYQQILGQGPKLLIQFQNNGVVDDSQLPKDRFSAERLKGVDSTLKIQPAKLEDSAVYLCASSRPQGGAEQFFGPGTRLTVL.